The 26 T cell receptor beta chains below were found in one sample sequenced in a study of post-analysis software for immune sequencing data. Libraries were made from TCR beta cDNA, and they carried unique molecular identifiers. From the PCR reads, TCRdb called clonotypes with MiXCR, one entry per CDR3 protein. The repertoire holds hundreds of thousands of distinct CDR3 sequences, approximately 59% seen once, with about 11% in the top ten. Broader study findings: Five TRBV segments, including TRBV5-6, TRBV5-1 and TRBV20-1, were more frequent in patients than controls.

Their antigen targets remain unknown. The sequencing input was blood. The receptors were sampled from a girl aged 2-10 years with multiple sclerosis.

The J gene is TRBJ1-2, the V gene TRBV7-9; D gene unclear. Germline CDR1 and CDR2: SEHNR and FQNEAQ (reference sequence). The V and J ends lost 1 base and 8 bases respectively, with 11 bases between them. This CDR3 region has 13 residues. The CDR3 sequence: CASSLESLVGYTF. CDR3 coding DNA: TGTGCCAGCAGCTTAGAGAGTTTGGTGGGCTACACCTTC.

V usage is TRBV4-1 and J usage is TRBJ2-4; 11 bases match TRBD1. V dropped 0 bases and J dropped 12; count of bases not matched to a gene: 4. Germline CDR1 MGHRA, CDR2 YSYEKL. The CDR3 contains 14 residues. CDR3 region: CASSQDGTGGNQYF. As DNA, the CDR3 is TGCGCCAGCAGCCAAGATGGGACAGGGGGTAATCAGTACTTC.

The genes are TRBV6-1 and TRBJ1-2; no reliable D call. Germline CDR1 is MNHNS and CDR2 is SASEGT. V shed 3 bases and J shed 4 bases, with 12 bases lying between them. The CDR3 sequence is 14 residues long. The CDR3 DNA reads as TGTGCCAGCAGTGAGAGGGTGTTTGGCTATGGCTACACCTTC. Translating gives CASSERVFGYGYTF.

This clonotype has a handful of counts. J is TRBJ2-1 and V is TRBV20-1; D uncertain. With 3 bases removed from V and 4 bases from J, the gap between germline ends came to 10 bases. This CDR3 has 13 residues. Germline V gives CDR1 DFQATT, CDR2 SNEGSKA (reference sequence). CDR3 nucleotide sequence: TGCAGTGCTAGCTCCGCGGTTTACAATGAGCAGTTCTTC. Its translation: CSASSAVYNEQFF.

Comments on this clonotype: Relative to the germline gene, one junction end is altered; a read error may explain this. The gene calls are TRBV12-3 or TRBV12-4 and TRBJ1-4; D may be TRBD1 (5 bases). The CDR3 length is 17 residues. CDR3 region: CASSLGAASATNEKLFF. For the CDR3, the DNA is TGTGCCAGCAGCTTAGGGGCAGCCTCTGCAACTAATGAAAAACTGTTTTTT.

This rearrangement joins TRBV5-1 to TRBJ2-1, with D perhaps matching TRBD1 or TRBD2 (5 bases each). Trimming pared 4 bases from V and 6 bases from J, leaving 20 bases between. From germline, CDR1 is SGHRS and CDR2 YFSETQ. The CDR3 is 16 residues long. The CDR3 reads CASSPRVRGEPNEQFF. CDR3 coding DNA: TGCGCCAGCAGCCCGCGGGTGCGAGGGGAACCCAATGAGCAGTTCTTC.

CDR3 protein: CASSRLAGDGTDTQYF. Written as DNA, the CDR3 is TGCGCCAGCAGCAGACTAGCGGGAGACGGCACAGATACGCAGTATTTT. V usage is TRBV5-1 and J usage is TRBJ2-3; 12 nucleotides match TRBD2. Germline V gene sequence: CDR1 SGHRS, CDR2 YFSETQ. Trimming cost V 4 bases and J 1 base; bases outside gene matches: 4. CDR3 length: 16 residues.

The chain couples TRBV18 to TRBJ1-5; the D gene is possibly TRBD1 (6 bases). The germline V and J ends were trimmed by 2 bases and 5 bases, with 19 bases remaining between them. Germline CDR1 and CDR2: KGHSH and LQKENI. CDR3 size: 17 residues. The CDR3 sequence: CASSPTGKLIEDQPQHF. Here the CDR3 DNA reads TGTGCCAGCTCACCAACAGGGAAGCTGATTGAGGATCAGCCCCAGCATTTT.

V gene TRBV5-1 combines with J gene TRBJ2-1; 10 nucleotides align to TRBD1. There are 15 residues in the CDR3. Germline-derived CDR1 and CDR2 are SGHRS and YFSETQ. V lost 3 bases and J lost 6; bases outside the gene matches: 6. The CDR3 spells CASSSPGQGTNEQFF. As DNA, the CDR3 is TGCGCCAGCAGCTCACCGGGACAGGGGACCAATGAGCAGTTCTTC.

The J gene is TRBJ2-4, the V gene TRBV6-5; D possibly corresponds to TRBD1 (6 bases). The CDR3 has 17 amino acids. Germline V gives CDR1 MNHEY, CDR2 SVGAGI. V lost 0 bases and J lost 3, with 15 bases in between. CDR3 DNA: TGTGCCAGCAGTTACTCGCGTACAGGGATTGGCAAAAACATTCAGTACTTC. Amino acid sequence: CASSYSRTGIGKNIQYF.

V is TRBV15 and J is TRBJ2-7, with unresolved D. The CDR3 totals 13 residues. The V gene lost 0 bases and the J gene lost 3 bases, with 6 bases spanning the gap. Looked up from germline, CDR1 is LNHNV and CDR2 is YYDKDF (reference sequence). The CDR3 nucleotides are TGTGCCACCAGCAGAGAAGAGAACTACGAGCAGTACTTC. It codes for CATSREENYEQYF.

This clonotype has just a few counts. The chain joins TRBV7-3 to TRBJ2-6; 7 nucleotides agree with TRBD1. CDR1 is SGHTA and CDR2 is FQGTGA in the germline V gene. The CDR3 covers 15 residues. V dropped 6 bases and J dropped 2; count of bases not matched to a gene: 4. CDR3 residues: CASRSQGAGANVLTF. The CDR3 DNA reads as TGTGCCAGCAGGTCTCAGGGGGCTGGGGCCAACGTCCTGACTTTC.

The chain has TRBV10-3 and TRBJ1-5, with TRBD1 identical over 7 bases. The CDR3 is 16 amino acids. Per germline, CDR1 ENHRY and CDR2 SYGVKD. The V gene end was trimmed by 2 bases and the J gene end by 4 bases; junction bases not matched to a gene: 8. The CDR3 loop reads CAISETRQGRNQPQHF. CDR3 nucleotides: TGTGCCATCAGTGAGACCCGACAGGGTAGAAATCAGCCCCAGCATTTT.

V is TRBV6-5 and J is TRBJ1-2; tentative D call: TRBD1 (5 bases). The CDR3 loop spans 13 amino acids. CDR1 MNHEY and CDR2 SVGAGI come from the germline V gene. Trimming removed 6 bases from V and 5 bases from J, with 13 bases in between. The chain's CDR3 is CASRRDGPYGYTF. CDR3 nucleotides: TGTGCCAGCAGAAGGGACGGACCGTATGGCTACACCTTC.

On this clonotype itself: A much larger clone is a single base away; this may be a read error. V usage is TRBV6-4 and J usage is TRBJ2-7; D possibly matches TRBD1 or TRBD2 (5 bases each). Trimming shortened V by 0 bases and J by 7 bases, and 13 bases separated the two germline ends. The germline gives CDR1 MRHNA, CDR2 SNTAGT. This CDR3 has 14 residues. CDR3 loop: CASSDSGEHNEQYF. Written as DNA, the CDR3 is TGTGCCAGCAGTGACTCGGGGGAACACAATGAGCAGTACTTC.

The chain's CDR3 is CSARDTQLTDTQYF. For the CDR3, the DNA is TGCAGTGCTAGAGATACCCAACTCACAGATACGCAGTATTTT. The V call is TRBV20-1, the J call TRBJ2-3; no clear D gene. The germline V gene has CDR1 DFQATT and CDR2 SNEGSKA (reference sequence). V dropped 0 bases and J dropped 2 bases, with 9 bases sitting between them. The length of the CDR3 is 14 residues.

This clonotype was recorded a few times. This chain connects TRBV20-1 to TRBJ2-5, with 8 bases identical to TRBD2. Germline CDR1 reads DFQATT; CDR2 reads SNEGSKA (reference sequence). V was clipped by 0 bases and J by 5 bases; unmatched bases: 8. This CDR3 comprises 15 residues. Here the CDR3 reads CSARDAGGAQETQYF. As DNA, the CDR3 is TGCAGTGCTAGAGATGCGGGGGGCGCGCAGGAGACCCAGTACTTC.

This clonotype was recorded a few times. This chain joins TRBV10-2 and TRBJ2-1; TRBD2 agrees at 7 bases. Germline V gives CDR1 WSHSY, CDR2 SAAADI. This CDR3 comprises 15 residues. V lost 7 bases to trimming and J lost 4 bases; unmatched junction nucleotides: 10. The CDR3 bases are TGCGCCAGCACCTCAGGACTAGTCGATTACAATGAGCAGTTCTTC. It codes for CASTSGLVDYNEQFF.

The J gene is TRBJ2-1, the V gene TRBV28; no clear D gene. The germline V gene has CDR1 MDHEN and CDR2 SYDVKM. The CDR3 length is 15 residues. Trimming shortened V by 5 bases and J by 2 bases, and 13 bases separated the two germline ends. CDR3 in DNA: TGTGCCAGCAGTCCGAGCCGAGCGACCTACAATGAGCAGTTCTTC. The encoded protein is CASSPSRATYNEQFF.

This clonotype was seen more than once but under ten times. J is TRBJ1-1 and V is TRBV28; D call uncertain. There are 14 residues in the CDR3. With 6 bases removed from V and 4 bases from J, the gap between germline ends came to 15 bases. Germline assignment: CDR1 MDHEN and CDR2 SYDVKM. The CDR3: CASRYRPRVTEAFF. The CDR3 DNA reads TGTGCCAGCAGGTACAGACCTAGGGTCACTGAAGCTTTCTTT.

CDR3 in DNA: TGCAGCGTTGAATTTCGGGAAAGCTACGAGCAGTACTTC. This encodes CSVEFRESYEQYF. The rearrangement links TRBV29-1 to TRBJ2-5, with D possibly matching TRBD2 (5 bases). The assigned J gene may be wrong: the sequence end matches TRBJ2-7 better. There are 13 residues in the CDR3. The germline gives CDR1 SQVTM, CDR2 ANQGSEA.

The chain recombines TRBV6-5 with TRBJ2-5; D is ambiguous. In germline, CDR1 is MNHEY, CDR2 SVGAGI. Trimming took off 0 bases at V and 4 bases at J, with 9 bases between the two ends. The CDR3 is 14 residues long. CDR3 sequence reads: CASSYSIVGETQYF. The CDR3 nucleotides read TGTGCCAGCAGTTACTCGATCGTGGGAGAGACCCAGTACTTC.

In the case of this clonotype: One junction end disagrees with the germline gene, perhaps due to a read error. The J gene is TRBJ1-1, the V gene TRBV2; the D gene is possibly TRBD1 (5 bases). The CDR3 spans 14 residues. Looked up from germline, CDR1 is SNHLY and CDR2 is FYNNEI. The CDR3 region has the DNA TGTGCCAGTAGTGTGTCCAGGGACGTTCCTGAAGCTTTCTTT. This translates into CASSVSRDVPEAFF.

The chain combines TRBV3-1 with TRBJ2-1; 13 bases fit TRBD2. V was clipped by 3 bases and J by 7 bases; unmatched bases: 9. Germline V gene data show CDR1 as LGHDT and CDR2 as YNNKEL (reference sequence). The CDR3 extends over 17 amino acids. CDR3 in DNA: TGTGCCAGCAGCCACGATCCGGGACTAGCGGGGAGGAATGAGCAGTTCTTC. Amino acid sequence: CASSHDPGLAGRNEQFF.

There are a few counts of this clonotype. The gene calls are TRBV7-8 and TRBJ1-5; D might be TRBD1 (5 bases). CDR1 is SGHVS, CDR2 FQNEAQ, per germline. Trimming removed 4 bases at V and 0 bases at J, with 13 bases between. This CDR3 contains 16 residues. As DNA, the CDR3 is TGTGCCAGCAGCTCGGACACTCAATATAGCAATCAGCCCCAGCATTTT. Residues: CASSSDTQYSNQPQHF.

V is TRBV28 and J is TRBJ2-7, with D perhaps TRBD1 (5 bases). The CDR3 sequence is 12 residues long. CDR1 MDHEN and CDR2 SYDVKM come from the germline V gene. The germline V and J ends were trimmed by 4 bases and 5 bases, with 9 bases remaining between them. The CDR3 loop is CASSSGINEQYF. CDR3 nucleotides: TGTGCCAGCAGTTCAGGGATCAACGAGCAGTACTTC. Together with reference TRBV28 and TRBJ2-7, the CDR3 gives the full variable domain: DVKVTQSSRYLVKRTGEKVFLECVQDMDHENMFWYRQDPGLGLRLIYFSYDVKMKEKGDIPEGYSVSREKKERFSLILESASTNQTSMYLCASSSGINEQYFGPGTRLTVT.